These 9 T cell receptor beta chains were sequenced from one sample in a study of control samples from healthy donors and cancer patients. Produced via immunoSEQ multiplex PCR; TCRdb's table is partial and in-frame only. This table holds 80,000 or so clones, just under 90% found once. The sequencing sample was made of blood. All receptors derive from a middle-aged man in good health.

The chain uses TRBV11-2 and TRBJ1-4; the D is unclear. The germline V and J ends were trimmed by 1 base and 7 bases, with 16 bases remaining between them. Per germline, CDR1 SGHAT and CDR2 FQNNGV. The CDR3 is 16 amino acids. The CDR3 sequence: CASSLGVQSVGEKLFF. CDR3 DNA sequence: TGTGCCAGCAGCTTAGGGGTTCAGTCAGTAGGTGAAAAACTGTTTTTT.

V is TRBV19 and J is TRBJ2-4, with D unresolved. The CDR3 loop spans 13 amino acids. With 4 bases removed from V and 1 base from J, the gap between germline ends came to 5 bases. Germline CDR1 reads LNHDA; CDR2 reads SQIVND (reference sequence). The chain's CDR3 is CASSKVAKNIQYF. For the CDR3, the DNA is TGTGCCAGTAGTAAGGTTGCCAAAAACATTCAGTACTTC.

The rearrangement links TRBV7-8 to TRBJ2-2; D unresolved. Germline V gene sequence: CDR1 SGHVS, CDR2 FQNEAQ. V was clipped by 3 bases and J by 1 base, with 15 bases between them. The CDR3 is 17 amino acids. CDR3 coding DNA: TGTGCCAGCAGCTTTTTCCCCGAAAAGATGAACACCGGGGAGCTGTTTTTT. Translation gives CASSFFPEKMNTGELFF. Based on the CDR3 plus reference TRBV7-8 and TRBJ2-2, the full variable domain is GAGVSQSPRYKVAKRGQDVALRCDPISGHVSLFWYQQALGQGPEFLTYFQNEAQLDKSGLPSDRFFAERPEGSVSTLKIQRTQQEDSAVYLCASSFFPEKMNTGELFFGEGSRLTVL.

The rearrangement joins TRBV11-3 to TRBJ2-5; D is unresolved. Trimming shortened V by 0 bases and J by 5 bases, and 7 bases separated the two germline ends. The CDR3 length is 13 residues. CDR1 and CDR2 from the germline V gene are SGHNT and YENEEA. CDR3 in amino acids: CASSLDPQETQYF. The DNA of the CDR3 is TGTGCCAGCAGCTTAGATCCTCAGGAGACCCAGTACTTC.

J is TRBJ1-1 and V is TRBV11-2; no reliable D call. This CDR3 region has 13 residues. Germline CDR1 SGHAT, CDR2 FQNNGV. Deletions cut 3 bases from V and 3 bases from J, with 8 bases between. The CDR3 DNA reads as TGTGCCAGCAGCTTGACAACCTACACTGAAGCTTTCTTT. Amino acids: CASSLTTYTEAFF.

The genes are TRBV5-1 and TRBJ1-6; D is uncertain. CDR1 and CDR2 from the germline V gene are SGHRS and YFSETQ. The CDR3 is made up of 13 amino acids. The V end was cut by 1 base, the J end by 10 bases, with 9 bases between. The CDR3 loop is CASSLTVSSPLHF. The DNA of the CDR3 is TGCGCCAGCAGCTTGACAGTAAGCTCACCCCTCCACTTT.

The chain carries TRBV2 and TRBJ2-7; D remains unclear. This CDR3 is 15 amino acids long. V gave up 6 bases and J gave up 0 bases, with 15 bases separating them. Germline V gene data show CDR1 as SNHLY and CDR2 as FYNNEI. This CDR3 reads CASRAQVGDSYEQYF. The DNA of the CDR3 is TGTGCCAGCAGAGCCCAGGTGGGTGACTCCTACGAGCAGTACTTC. Based on the CDR3 plus reference TRBV2 and TRBJ2-7, the full variable domain is EPEVTQTPSHQVTQMGQEVILRCVPISNHLYFYWYRQILGQKVEFLVSFYNNEISEKSEIFDDQFSVERPDGSNFTLKIRSTKLEDSAMYFCASRAQVGDSYEQYFGPGTRLTVT.

J is TRBJ1-5 and V is TRBV30; the D gene is possibly TRBD1 (6 bases). CDR1 and CDR2 from the germline V gene are GTSNPN and SVGIG (reference sequence). The CDR3 consists of 15 residues. V was cut by 0 bases and J by 5 bases, with 14 bases left in between. The CDR3 DNA reads as TGTGCCTGGAGTGTACGTCGGGGGGCAGATCAGCCCCAGCATTTT. This gives the protein CAWSVRRGADQPQHF.

The chain carries TRBV27 and TRBJ2-7; 11 bases line up with TRBD1. Germline V gene data show CDR1 as MNHEY and CDR2 as SMNVEV (reference sequence). V trimming: 5 bases; J trimming: 0 bases; junction bases outside the gene matches: 12. The CDR3 sequence is 18 residues long. The CDR3: CASSGTGGNLPSSYEQYF. CDR3 bases: TGTGCCAGCAGTGGGACAGGGGGAAACTTACCGAGCTCCTACGAGCAGTACTTC.